The source of this TCR beta chain is a study of CD8 T cells in Susac syndrome. Control patients had untreated stable or active relapsing-remitting multiple sclerosis by revised McDonald criteria. Negative isolation yielded the CD8+ and CD4+ T cells, while FACS enriched the TEMRA cells. Random hexamers were used to reverse transcribe an amount of about 0.45 to 1 ug RNA. One entry per CDR3 protein results from TCRdb running MiXCR on the immunoSEQ multiplex PCR reads. Among about 200,000 distinct CDR3 sequences listed, more than 85% were seen once. The receptor's source is a human donor with multiple sclerosis. The sequencing sample was made of CD8+ T cells from PBMCs.

The CDR3 sequence: CASRQTGLDEQFF. Written as DNA, the CDR3 is TGCGCCAGCAGGCAGACAGGGTTGGATGAGCAGTTCTTC. The chain employs TRBV4-1 and TRBJ2-1; TRBD1 matches 7 bases. The CDR3 is made up of 13 amino acids. Germline CDR1 and CDR2: MGHRA and YSYEKL. Losses at the gene ends were 6 bases for V and 8 bases for J; bases not matched to a gene: 7.